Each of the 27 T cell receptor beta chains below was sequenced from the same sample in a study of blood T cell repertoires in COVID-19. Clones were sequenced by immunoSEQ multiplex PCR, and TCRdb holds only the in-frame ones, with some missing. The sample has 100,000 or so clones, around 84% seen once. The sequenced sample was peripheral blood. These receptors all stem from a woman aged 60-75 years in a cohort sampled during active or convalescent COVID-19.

The CDR3 spells CASSQRSTGGVYGYTF. CDR3 sequence (DNA): TGCGCCAGCAGCCAAAGGTCGACAGGGGGCGTCTATGGCTACACCTTC. The V call is TRBV4-1, the J call TRBJ1-2; TRBD1 matches 10 bases. Germline V gene sequence: CDR1 MGHRA, CDR2 YSYEKL. V lost 2 bases and J lost 4; bases outside the gene matches: 7. This CDR3 has 16 amino acids.

The chain's CDR3 is CASIPYTGQAYGYTF. As DNA, the CDR3 is TGCGCCAGCATCCCATACACGGGACAAGCCTATGGCTACACCTTC. This chain connects TRBV5-1 to TRBJ1-2, with D possibly TRBD1 on 6 matching bases. The V end was cut by 6 bases, the J end by 4 bases, with 19 bases between. This CDR3 has 15 residues. From germline, CDR1 is SGHRS and CDR2 YFSETQ. The full variable domain, with the rest looked up from reference TRBV5-1 and TRBJ1-2, is KAGVTQTPRYLIKTRGQQVTLSCSPISGHRSVSWYQQTPGQGLQFLFEYFSETQRNKGNFPGRFSGRQFSNSRSEMNVSTLELGDSALYLCASIPYTGQAYGYTFGSGTRLTVV.

CDR3 region: CASNKNPTSRNEQYF. As DNA, the CDR3 is TGTGCCAGCAACAAAAACCCGACTAGCAGGAACGAGCAGTACTTC. The V and J genes are TRBV9 and TRBJ2-7; 7 nucleotides line up with TRBD2. The CDR3 spans 15 residues. CDR1 and CDR2 (germline): SGDLS, YYNGEE. Losses at the gene ends were 6 bases for V and 5 bases for J; bases not matched to a gene: 14. Variable domain in full (rest from reference TRBV9 and TRBJ2-7): DSGVTQTPKHLITATGQRVTLRCSPRSGDLSVYWYQQSLDQGLQFLIQYYNGEERAKGNILERFSAQQFPDLHSELNLSSLELGDSALYFCASNKNPTSRNEQYFGPGTRLTVT.

CDR3 sequence (DNA): TGTGCCAGCAGCCAAGACCCCTACAGGGCAGATACGCAGTATTTT. Translation: CASSQDPYRADTQYF. The gene calls are TRBV3-1 (or the pseudogene TRBV3-2) and TRBJ2-3; tentative D call: TRBD1 (6 bases). The CDR3 is 15 amino acids. Trimming took off 0 bases at V and 4 bases at J, with 11 bases between the two ends. The germline CDR1 and CDR2 sequences are LGHDT and YNNKEL (reference sequence).

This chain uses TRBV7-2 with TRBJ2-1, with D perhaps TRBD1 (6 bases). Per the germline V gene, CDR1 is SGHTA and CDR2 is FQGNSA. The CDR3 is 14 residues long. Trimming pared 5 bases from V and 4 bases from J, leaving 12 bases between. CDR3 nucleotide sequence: TGTGCCAGCAGCAGGTACGGACAGTACAATGAGCAGTTCTTC. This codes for CASSRYGQYNEQFF.

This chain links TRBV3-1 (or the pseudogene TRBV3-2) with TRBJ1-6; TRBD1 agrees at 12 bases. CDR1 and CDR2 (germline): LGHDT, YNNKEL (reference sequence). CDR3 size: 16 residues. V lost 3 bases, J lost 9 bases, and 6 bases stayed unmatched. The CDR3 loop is CASSHRGQGAVSPLHF. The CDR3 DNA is TGTGCCAGCAGCCATAGGGGACAGGGGGCAGTTTCACCCCTCCACTTT.

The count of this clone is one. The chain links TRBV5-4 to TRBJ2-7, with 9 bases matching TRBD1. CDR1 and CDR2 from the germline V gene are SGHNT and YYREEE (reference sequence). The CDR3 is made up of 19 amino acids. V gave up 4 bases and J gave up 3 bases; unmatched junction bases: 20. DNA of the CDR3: TGTGCCAGCAGCGGGGCTATGGGGGGACAGGGATTCAGTTACTACGAGCAGTACTTC. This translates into CASSGAMGGQGFSYYEQYF.

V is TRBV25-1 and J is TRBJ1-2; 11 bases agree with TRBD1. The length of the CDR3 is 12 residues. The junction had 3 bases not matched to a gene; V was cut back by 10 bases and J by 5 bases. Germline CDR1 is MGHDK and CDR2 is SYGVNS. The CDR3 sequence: CATGQGGYGYTF. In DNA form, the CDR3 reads TGTGCCACGGGACAGGGGGGTTATGGCTACACCTTC.

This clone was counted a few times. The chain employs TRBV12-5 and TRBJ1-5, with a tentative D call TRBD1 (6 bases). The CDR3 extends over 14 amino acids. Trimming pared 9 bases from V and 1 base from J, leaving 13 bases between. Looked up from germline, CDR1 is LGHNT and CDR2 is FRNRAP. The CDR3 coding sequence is TGTGCTAGCGCACAGGGTTGGAGCAATCAGCCCCAGCATTTT. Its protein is CASAQGWSNQPQHF.

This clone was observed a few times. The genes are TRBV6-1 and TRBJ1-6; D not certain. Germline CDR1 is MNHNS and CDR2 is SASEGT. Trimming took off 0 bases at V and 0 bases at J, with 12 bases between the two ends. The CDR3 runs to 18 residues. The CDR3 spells CASSEAPVGNSYNSPLHF. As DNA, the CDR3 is TGTGCCAGCAGTGAAGCGCCAGTTGGCAACTCCTATAATTCACCCCTCCACTTT.

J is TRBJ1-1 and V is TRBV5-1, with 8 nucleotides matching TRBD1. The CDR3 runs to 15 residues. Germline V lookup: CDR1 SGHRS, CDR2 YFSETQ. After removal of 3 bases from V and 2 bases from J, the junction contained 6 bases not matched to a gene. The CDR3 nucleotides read TGCGCCAGCAGCTACTCGGGGACAGGAAACACTGAAGCTTTCTTT. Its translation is CASSYSGTGNTEAFF.

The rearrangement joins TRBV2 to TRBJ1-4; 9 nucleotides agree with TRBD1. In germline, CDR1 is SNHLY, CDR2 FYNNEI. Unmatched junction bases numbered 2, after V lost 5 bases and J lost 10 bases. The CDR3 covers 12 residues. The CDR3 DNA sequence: TGTGCCAGCAGTTCGACAGGGGGAAAACTGTTTTTT. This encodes CASSSTGGKLFF.

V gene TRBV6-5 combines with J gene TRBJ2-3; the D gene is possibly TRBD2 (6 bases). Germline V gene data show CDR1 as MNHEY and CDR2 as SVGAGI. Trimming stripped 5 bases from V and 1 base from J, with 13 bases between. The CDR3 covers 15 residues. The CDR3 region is CASSPGASGTDTQYF. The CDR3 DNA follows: TGTGCCAGCAGTCCCGGGGCTAGCGGCACAGATACGCAGTATTTT.

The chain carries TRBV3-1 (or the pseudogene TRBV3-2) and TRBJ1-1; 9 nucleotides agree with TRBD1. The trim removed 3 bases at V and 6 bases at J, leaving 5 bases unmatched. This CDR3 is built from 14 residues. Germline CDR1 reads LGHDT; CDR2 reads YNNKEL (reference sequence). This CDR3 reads CASSQTGGISEAFF. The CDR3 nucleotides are TGTGCCAGCAGCCAGACAGGGGGTATATCTGAAGCTTTCTTT.

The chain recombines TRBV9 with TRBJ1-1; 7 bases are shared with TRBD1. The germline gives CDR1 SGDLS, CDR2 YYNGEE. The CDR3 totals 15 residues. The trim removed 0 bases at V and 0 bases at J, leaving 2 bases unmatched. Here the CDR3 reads CASSVGGQMNTEAFF. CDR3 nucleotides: TGTGCCAGCAGCGTAGGGGGACAGATGAACACTGAAGCTTTCTTT.

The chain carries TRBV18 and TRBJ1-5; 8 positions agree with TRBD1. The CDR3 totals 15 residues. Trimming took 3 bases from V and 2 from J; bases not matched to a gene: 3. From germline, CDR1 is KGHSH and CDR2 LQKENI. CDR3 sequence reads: CASSPQTGGNQPQHF. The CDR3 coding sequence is TGTGCCAGCTCACCTCAGACAGGGGGCAATCAGCCCCAGCATTTT.

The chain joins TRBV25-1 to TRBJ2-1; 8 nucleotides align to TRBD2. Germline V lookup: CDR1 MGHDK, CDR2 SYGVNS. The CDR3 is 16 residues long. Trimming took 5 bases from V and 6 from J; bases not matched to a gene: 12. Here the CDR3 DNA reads TGTGCCAGCAGTCGCAGGGGACTAGAATTTGGCAATGAGCAGTTCTTC. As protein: CASSRRGLEFGNEQFF.

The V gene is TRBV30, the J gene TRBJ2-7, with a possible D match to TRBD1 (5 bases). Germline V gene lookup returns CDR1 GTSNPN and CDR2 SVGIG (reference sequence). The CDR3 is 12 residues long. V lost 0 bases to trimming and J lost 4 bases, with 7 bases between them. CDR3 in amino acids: CAWSVSGYEQYF. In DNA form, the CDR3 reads TGTGCCTGGAGTGTCTCAGGGTACGAGCAGTACTTC.

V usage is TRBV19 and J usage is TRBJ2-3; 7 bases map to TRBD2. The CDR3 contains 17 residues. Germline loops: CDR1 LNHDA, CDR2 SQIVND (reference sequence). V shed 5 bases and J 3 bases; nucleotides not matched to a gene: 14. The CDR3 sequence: CASSFRRDLGGTDTQYF. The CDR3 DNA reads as TGTGCCAGTAGTTTTCGCCGGGACCTGGGAGGGACAGATACGCAGTATTTT.

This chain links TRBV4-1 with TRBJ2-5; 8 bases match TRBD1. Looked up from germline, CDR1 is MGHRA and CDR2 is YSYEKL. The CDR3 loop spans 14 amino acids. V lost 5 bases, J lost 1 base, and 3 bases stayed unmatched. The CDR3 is CASSNGQGQETQYF. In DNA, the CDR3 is TGCGCCAGCAGCAACGGACAGGGCCAAGAGACCCAGTACTTC.

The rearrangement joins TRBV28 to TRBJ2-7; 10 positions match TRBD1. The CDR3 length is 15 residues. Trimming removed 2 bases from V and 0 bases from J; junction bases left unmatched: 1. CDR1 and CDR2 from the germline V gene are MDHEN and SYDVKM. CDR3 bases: TGTGCCAGCAGTTTAAGGACAGGGGGCTCCTACGAGCAGTACTTC. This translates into CASSLRTGGSYEQYF.

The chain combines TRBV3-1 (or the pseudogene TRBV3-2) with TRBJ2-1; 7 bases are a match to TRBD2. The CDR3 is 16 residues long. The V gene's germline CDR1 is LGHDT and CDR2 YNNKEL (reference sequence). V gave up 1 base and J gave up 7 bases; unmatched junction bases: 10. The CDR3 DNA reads TGTGCCAGCAGCCAAGGGACTAGTGGGGCCCCGAATGAGCAGTTCTTC. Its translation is CASSQGTSGAPNEQFF.

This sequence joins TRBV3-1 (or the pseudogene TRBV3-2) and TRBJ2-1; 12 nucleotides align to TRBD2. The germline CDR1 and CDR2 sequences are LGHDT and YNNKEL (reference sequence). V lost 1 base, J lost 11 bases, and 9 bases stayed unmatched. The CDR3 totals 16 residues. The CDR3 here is CASSQAPGTSGPKQFF. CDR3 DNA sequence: TGTGCCAGCAGCCAAGCCCCCGGGACTAGCGGGCCCAAGCAGTTCTTC.

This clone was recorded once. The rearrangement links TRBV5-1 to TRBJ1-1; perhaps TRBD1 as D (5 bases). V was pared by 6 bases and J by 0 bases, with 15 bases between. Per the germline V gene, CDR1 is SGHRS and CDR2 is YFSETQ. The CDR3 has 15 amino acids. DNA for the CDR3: TGCGCCAGCACCCACGGGGGGGAAGTGAACACTGAAGCTTTCTTT. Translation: CASTHGGEVNTEAFF.

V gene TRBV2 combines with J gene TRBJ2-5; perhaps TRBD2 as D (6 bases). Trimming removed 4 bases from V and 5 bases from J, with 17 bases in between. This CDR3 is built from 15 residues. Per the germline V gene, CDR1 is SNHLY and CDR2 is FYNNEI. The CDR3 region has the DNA TGTGCCAGCAGTGTTCAGCTAGCGCTCCGGGAGACCCAGTACTTC. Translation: CASSVQLALRETQYF.

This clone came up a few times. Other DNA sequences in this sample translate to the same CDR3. The CDR3 spells CASSTGNTEAFF. CDR3 nucleotides: TGCGCCAGTTCGACAGGGAACACTGAAGCTTTCTTT. This rearrangement joins TRBV5-1 to TRBJ1-1; D may be TRBD1 (6 bases). This CDR3 comprises 12 residues. The V end was cut by 8 bases, the J end by 1 base, with 9 bases between. Germline V gene lookup returns CDR1 SGHRS and CDR2 YFSETQ.

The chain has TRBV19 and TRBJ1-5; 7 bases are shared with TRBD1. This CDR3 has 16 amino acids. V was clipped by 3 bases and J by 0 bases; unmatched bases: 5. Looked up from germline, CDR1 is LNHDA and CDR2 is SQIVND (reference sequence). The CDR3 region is CASSMFGTDSNQPQHF. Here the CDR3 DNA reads TGTGCCAGTAGTATGTTCGGGACAGATAGCAATCAGCCCCAGCATTTT.